This T cell receptor beta chain derives from a study of molecular identifiers for immune sequencing clone quantification. For the study at large: For replicates, RNA isolated from 20,000 or 100,000 naive CD8 cells was divided into five portions, of which four were sequenced. Study observations and caveats: Clones carrying above 20 RNA copies accounted for over 98% of effector molecules, under 1% in naive cells. Highly expanded clone sizes could be underestimated by identical TCR molecules sharing a barcode.

This clonotype appeared many times. Its antigen remains unidentified. Germline loops: CDR1 DFQATT, CDR2 SNEGSKA (reference sequence). CDR3 length: 12 amino acids. V was pared by 5 bases and J by 16 bases, with 12 bases of the junction left unmatched. TCRdb fed the PCR reads into MiXCR, producing one record per CDR3 protein. Among roughly 93,000 distinct CDR3 sequences, around 17% were seen once, and the ten largest hold roughly 0.93%. The TCR comes from a human donor in good health. Some libraries in this study had Jurkat cell RNA spiked in. What was sequenced was naive CD8+ T cells from blood, with Jurkat cell RNA spiked in. Documented subset: FACS-sorted CD8+CD4-CCR7+CD45RA+ naive T cells. The chain joins TRBV20-1 to TRBJ1-3; 9 bases line up with TRBD1. In DNA form, the CDR3 reads TGCAGTGCTTCCACAGGGGGCGTTTATCCCTATTTT. Encoded protein: CSASTGGVYPYF.